This T cell receptor (beta chain) was found in a study of post-analysis software for immune sequencing data. Study information: Some patients lacked subtype; others had relapsing-remitting, secondary progressive or progressive-relapsing disease.

There are many counts of this clonotype. Antigen specificity is unknown. Built from TCR beta cDNA, the libraries had unique molecular identifiers in them. About 460,000 cDNA molecules were obtained from roughly 0.93 to 9.6 million T cells. Each CDR3 protein is one row after TCRdb ran MiXCR on the PCR reads. The sample holds hundreds of thousands of distinct CDR3 sequences, about 27% seen once. General study results and limits: Normalized Chao1 diversity was significantly reduced in patients versus controls.

The TCR comes from a girl under 18 with multiple sclerosis. Specimen: blood.

The DNA of the CDR3 is TGTGCCAGCAGCTTACCGGGGAACTATGGCTACACCTTC. Its protein is CASSLPGNYGYTF. This chain links TRBV7-2 with TRBJ1-2, with unresolved D. The germline V gene encodes CDR1 SGHTA and CDR2 FQGNSA. Trimming stripped 2 bases from V and 2 bases from J, with 6 bases between. The CDR3 totals 13 residues.